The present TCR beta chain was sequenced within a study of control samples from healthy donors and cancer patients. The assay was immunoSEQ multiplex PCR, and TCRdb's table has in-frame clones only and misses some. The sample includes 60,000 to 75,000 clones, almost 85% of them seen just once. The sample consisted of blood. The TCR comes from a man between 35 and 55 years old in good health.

The CDR3 nucleotides read TGTGCCTGGAGCCAGAATTCACCCCTCCACTTT. This gives the protein CAWSQNSPLHF. This chain uses TRBV30 with TRBJ1-6; D is ambiguous. Per germline, CDR1 GTSNPN and CDR2 SVGIG (reference sequence). Trimming stripped 3 bases from V and 7 bases from J, with 4 bases between. This CDR3 has 11 residues. The full variable domain, with the rest looked up from reference TRBV30 and TRBJ1-6, is SQTIHQWPATLVQPVGSPLSLECTVEGTSNPNLYWYRQAAGRGLQLLFYSVGIGQISSEVPQNLSASRPQDRQFILSSKKLLLSDSGFYLCAWSQNSPLHFGNGTRLTVT.